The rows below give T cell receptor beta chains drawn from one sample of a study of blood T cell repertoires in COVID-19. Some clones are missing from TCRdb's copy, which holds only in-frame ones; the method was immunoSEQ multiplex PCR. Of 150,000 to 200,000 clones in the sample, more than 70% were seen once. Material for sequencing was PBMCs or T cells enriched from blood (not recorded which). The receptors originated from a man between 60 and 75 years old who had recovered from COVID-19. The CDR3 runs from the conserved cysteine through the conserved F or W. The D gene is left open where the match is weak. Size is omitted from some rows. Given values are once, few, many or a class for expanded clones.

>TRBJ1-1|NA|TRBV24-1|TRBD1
TGTGCCACCAGTGATTTAGTGGGACAGGGTATTAATGAAGCTTTCTTT
CATSDLVGQGINEAFF
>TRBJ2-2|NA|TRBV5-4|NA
TGTGCCAGCAGCTGGGAGGGAGGGGGCACCGGGGAGCTGTTTTTT
CASSWEGGGTGELFF
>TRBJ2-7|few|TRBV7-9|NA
TGTGCCAGCAGCTTAGACCAGGGGACCCTGATCTACGAGCAGTACTTC
CASSLDQGTLIYEQYF
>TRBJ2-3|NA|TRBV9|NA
TGTGCCAGCAGCCTTCACGCGTTCACAGATACGCAGTATTTT
CASSLHAFTDTQYF
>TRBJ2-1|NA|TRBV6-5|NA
TGTGCCACCGGGACACTCCAGGGCAATGAGCAGTTCTTC
CATGTLQGNEQFF
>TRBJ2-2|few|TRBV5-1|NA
TGCGCCAGCAGCTTGCAAACGGTAGTCGGCACCGGGGAGCTGTTTTTT
CASSLQTVVGTGELFF
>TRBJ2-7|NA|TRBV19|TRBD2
TGTGCCAGTAGTATGGGGGGACTAGCGGGAGCCGAGCAGTACTTC
CASSMGGLAGAEQYF
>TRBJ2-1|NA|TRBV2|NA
TGTGCCAGCATCGAGGGAAATGAGCAGTTCTTC
CASIEGNEQFF
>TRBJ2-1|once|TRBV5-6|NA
TGTGCCAGCAGCTCTCCGGGACAAGGCGTCAATGAGCAGTTCTTC
CASSSPGQGVNEQFF
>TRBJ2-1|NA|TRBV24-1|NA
TGTGCCACCAGCTCCGGGACTCCGCCTGACTACAATGAGCAGTTCTTC
CATSSGTPPDYNEQFF
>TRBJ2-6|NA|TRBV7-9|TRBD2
TGTGCCAGCAGCTTGGGGACTAGCGGGAGAACTGGGGCCAACGTCCTGACTTTC
CASSLGTSGRTGANVLTF
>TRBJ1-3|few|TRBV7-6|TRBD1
TGTGCCAGCAGAACAGGGGCAAGTGGAAACACCATATATTTT
CASRTGASGNTIYF
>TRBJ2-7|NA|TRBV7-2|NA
TGTGCCAGCAGCGATGATGCAGGGTCCTACGAGCAGTACTTC
CASSDDAGSYEQYF
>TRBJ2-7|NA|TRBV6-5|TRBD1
TGTGCCAGCAGACGGGACAGAATCGGGTACGAGCAGTACTTC
CASRRDRIGYEQYF
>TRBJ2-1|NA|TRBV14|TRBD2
TGTGCCAGCACTACTAGCGGGTTTACTGAGCAGTTCTTC
CASTTSGFTEQFF
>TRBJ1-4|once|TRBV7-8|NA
TGTGCCAGCAGCTTATGGGAAAGTGAGGGCAATGAAAAACTGTTTTTT
CASSLWESEGNEKLFF
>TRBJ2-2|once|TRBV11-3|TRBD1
TGTGCCAGCAGCTTACCCCGACAGGGGAGGAGCGGGGAGCTGTTTTTT
CASSLPRQGRSGELFF
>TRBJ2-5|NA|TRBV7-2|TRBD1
TGTGCCAGCAGCCCAGACAGGGCGGGAGAGACCCAGTACTTC
CASSPDRAGETQYF
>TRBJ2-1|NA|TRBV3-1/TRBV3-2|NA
TGTGCCAGCAGATATATAAATGAGCAGTTCTTC
CASRYINEQFF
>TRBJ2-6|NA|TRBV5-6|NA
TGTGCCAGCAGCTGGGGGCGCACCGTCCTGACTTTC
CASSWGRTVLTF
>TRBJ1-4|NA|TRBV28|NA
TGTGCCAGCAGTCCGGCTTTAGGACTAAATGAAAAACTGTTTTTT
CASSPALGLNEKLFF
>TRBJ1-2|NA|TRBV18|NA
TGTGCCAGCTCACCACCGGTCGGGAGTGGCTACACCTTC
CASSPPVGSGYTF
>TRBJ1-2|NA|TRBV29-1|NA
TGCAGCGTCCAGGACGTAAACAGGGATCCCGGCTACACCTTC
CSVQDVNRDPGYTF
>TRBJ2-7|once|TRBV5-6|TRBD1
TGTGCCAGCAGCTTGGTAGTGGTGACAGGGAGCGAGCAGTACTTC
CASSLVVVTGSEQYF
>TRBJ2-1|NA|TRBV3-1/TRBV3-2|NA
TGTGCCAGCAGCCAAGAGGGGAGGACTAAGTTCTTC
CASSQEGRTKFF
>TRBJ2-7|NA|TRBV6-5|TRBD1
TGTGCCAGCAGGCTCGGACAGGTAAAGAGCGAGCAGTACTTC
CASRLGQVKSEQYF
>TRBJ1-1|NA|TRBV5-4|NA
TGTGCCAGCAGCTTTGGAGCCCTCGACACTGAAGCTTTCTTT
CASSFGALDTEAFF
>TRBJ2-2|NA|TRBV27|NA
TGTGCCAGCAGTTCTTTCGGGGAGCTGTTTTTT
CASSSFGELFF
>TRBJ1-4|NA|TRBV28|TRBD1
TGTGCCAGCAGTTTAGACAGGGCAACTAATGAAAAACTGTTTTTT
CASSLDRATNEKLFF
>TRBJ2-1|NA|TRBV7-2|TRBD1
TGTGCCAGCAGCACAGACAGGGGTAGAGAGCAGTTCTTC
CASSTDRGREQFF
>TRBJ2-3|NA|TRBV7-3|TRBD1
TGTGCCAGCAGCTTAACTGGAGCGGCAGGGGGATACACAGATACGCAGTATTTT
CASSLTGAAGGYTDTQYF
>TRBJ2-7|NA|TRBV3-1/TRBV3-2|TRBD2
TGTGCCAGCAGCCAAACCGGGACTAGCGGGGGAGAACAGTACTTC
CASSQTGTSGGEQYF
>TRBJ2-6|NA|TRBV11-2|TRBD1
TGTGCCAGCAGTCTCCGGGTTGAGGGGGCCGGCTCTGGGGCCAACGTCCTGACTTTC
CASSLRVEGAGSGANVLTF
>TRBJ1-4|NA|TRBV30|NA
TGTGCCTGGAGTTACAGGGTGTCTAATGAAAAACTGTTTTTT
CAWSYRVSNEKLFF
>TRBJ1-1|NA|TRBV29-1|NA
TGCAGCGTTGAGGAGATCTTGAACACTGAAGCTTTCTTT
CSVEEILNTEAFF
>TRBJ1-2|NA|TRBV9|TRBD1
TGTGCCAGTAACAGGGGTCCCTACTATGGCTACACCTTC
CASNRGPYYGYTF
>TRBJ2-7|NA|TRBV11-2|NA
TGTGCCAGCAGCTTAGTCTTCTCCTACGAGCAGTACTTC
CASSLVFSYEQYF
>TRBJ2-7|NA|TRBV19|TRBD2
TGTGCCAGTAGTCCGAAATCCACTAGCGGGAAGTACGAGCAGTACTTC
CASSPKSTSGKYEQYF
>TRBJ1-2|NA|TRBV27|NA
TGTGCCAGCAGTTTACGGCAGGGATATGGCTACACCTTC
CASSLRQGYGYTF
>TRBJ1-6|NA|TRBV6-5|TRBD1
TGTGCCAGCAGGCCCGGGACAGAGTCACCCCTCCACTTT
CASRPGTESPLHF
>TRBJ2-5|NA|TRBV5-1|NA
TGCGCCAGCAGCCTACGAGACAGCGGGGAGACCCAGTACTTC
CASSLRDSGETQYF
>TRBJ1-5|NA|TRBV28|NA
TGTGCCAGCAGTCGGGGGGGGGCCAATCAGCCCCAGCATTTT
CASSRGGANQPQHF
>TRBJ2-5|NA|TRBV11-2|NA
TGTGCCAGCAGCCTATGGGGGGGGCAGGTAGAGACCCAGTACTTC
CASSLWGGQVETQYF
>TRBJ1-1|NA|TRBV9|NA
TGTGCCAGCAGCGTGGTGGACAGGAACACTGAAGCTTTCTTT
CASSVVDRNTEAFF
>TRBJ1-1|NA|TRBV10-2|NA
TGCGCCAGCAGCCTCCGGGACTTACGGGGCACTGAAGCTTTCTTT
CASSLRDLRGTEAFF
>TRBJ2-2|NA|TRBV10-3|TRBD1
TGTGCCATCAGAGATAACCGGGACAGGTACACCGGGGAGCTGTTTTTT
CAIRDNRDRYTGELFF
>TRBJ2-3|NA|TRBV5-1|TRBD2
TGCGCCAGCAGCTTGGTGATGTCTAGCGGGGGGTCTAGCACAGATACGCAGTATTTT
CASSLVMSSGGSSTDTQYF
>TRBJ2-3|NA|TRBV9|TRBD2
TGTGCCAGCAGCGTAGTGAGCGGGGGGCGCACAGATACGCAGTATTTT
CASSVVSGGRTDTQYF
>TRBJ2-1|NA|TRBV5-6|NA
TGTGCCAGCAGCTTTTTGGGTGGGAGGACCTACAATGAGCAGTTCTTC
CASSFLGGRTYNEQFF
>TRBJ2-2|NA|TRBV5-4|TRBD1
TGTGCCAGCAGCTTGCAGGGGGCTGCCGGGGAGCTGTTTTTT
CASSLQGAAGELFF
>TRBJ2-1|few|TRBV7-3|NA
TGTGCCAGCAGCCCCAGTGGGGGGGGCACACAGGAGCAGTTCTTC
CASSPSGGGTQEQFF
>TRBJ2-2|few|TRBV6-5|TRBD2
TGTGCCAGCAGTTCGGCTAGCGGGGGTCACGGGGAGCTGTTTTTT
CASSSASGGHGELFF
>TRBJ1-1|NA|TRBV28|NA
TGTGCCAGCAGCCTCCTCGTCGCTGAAGCTTTCTTT
CASSLLVAEAFF
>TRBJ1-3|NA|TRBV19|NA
TGTGCCAGTAGCCCAGGATTCTCTGGAAACACCATATATTTT
CASSPGFSGNTIYF
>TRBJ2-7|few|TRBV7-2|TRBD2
TGTGCCAGCAGCTTAGGGGGTAGCGGGAGAACGGTTTACTACGAGCAGTACTTC
CASSLGGSGRTVYYEQYF
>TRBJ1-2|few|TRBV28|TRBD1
TGTGCCAGCAGAGGGACAGGGAAGCGTGGCTACACCTTC
CASRGTGKRGYTF
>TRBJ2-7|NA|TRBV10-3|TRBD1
TGTGCCACTCAGTCCGGGACAGCCTACGAGCAGTACTTC
CATQSGTAYEQYF